The 19 T cell receptor beta chains listed next were all sequenced from one sample in a study of T cell repertoires in cytomegalovirus infection. Each CDR3 protein gets one entry after TCRdb re-called the reads with MiXCR. This repertoire shows 250,000 to 300,000 distinct CDR3 sequences, roughly an eighth found once; its top ten account for around 8.1%. Specimen: PBMCs. The receptor source for this set is a human donor in good health (CMV status not recorded). Some clones in this sample may be carry-over from other donors' samples.

This clonotype came up a few times. The chain carries TRBV20-1 and TRBJ2-7; D is uncertain. With 4 bases removed from V and 5 bases from J, the gap between germline ends came to 3 bases. The length of the CDR3 is 9 residues. CDR1 and CDR2 from the germline V gene are DFQATT and SNEGSKA (reference sequence). The CDR3 here is CSATNEQYF. Written as DNA, the CDR3 is TGCAGTGCTACTAACGAGCAGTACTTC.

This clonotype was detected many times. The rearrangement links TRBV4-1 to TRBJ2-4, with unresolved D. The V and J ends lost 0 bases and 0 bases respectively, with 12 bases between them. Germline lookup yields CDR1 MGHRA and CDR2 YSYEKL. The CDR3 loop spans 17 amino acids. Here the CDR3 DNA reads TGCGCCAGCAGCCAAGACTTAGGCACCCTAGCCAAAAACATTCAGTACTTC. Translating gives CASSQDLGTLAKNIQYF.

This clonotype appeared many times. The genes are TRBV4-1 and TRBJ2-1; D is unresolved. The CDR3 covers 14 residues. The germline gives CDR1 MGHRA, CDR2 YSYEKL. V was clipped by 3 bases and J by 6 bases, with 12 bases between them. The CDR3 reads CASSQVASPNEQFF. In nucleotides, the CDR3 is TGCGCCAGCAGCCAGGTAGCAAGCCCCAATGAGCAGTTCTTC.

This clonotype has at least ten counts. The chain uses TRBV4-1 and TRBJ2-1; maybe TRBD2 (6 bases). Trimming took 2 bases from V and 6 from J, leaving 20 bases between them. The CDR3 spans 17 residues. Germline CDR1 reads MGHRA; CDR2 reads YSYEKL. Here the CDR3 DNA reads TGCGCCAGCAGCCAACGGCCCCTCGGGGACTTTTTCAATGAGCAGTTCTTC. Amino acid sequence: CASSQRPLGDFFNEQFF.

The chain recombines TRBV20-1 with TRBJ2-1; 8 nucleotides agree with TRBD2. CDR3 length equals 15 residues. Germline V gene data show CDR1 as DFQATT and CDR2 as SNEGSKA (reference sequence). The junction had 11 bases not matched to a gene; V was cut back by 4 bases and J by 6 bases. CDR3 sequence (DNA): TGCAGTGCTACCAAGCGGGAGCCGTCCCTCAATGAGCAGTTCTTC. Encoded protein: CSATKREPSLNEQFF.

This clonotype was detected ten times or more. This rearrangement joins TRBV29-1 to TRBJ1-1; TRBD1 is a possible D gene (6 bases). V shed 7 bases and J shed 2 bases, with 20 bases lying between them. The CDR3 spans 15 residues. Germline V gives CDR1 SQVTM, CDR2 ANQGSEA. This CDR3 is CSANYRDRVNTEAFF. The CDR3 region has the DNA TGCAGCGCTAATTACAGGGATAGGGTAAACACTGAAGCTTTCTTT. Filled out from reference TRBV29-1 and TRBJ1-1, the complete variable domain reads SAVISQKPSRDICQRGTSLTIQCQVDSQVTMMFWYRQQPGQSLTLIATANQGSEATYESGFVIDKFPISRPNLTFSTLTVSNMSPEDSSIYLCSANYRDRVNTEAFFGQGTRLTVV.

In this sample, this clonotype turned up many times. The chain links TRBV7-2 to TRBJ2-7; D ambiguous. The CDR3 totals 12 residues. The V gene's germline CDR1 is SGHTA and CDR2 FQGNSA. Trimming took off 4 bases at V and 6 bases at J, with 10 bases between the two ends. CDR3 region: CASSSSALEQYF. The DNA of the CDR3 is TGTGCCAGCAGCTCCTCCGCCCTCGAGCAGTACTTC.

This clonotype came up many times. CDR3 sequence: CASSPDRVGQPQHF. The CDR3, as DNA: TGTGCCAGCAGTCCCGACAGGGTGGGTCAGCCCCAGCATTTT. The rearrangement links TRBV12-3 or TRBV12-4 to TRBJ1-5; 7 bases are a match to TRBD1. The CDR3 is made up of 14 amino acids. Trimming at V came to 5 bases and at J to 6 bases, leaving 7 bases not matched to a gene.

The rearrangement links TRBV7-3 to TRBJ2-5, with D unresolved. Trimming shortened V by 5 bases and J by 2 bases, and 9 bases separated the two germline ends. The CDR3 consists of 13 residues. Per germline, CDR1 SGHTA and CDR2 FQGTGA. The DNA of the CDR3 is TGTGCCAGCAGCCGTGCGCCTCAAGAGACCCAGTACTTC. Protein sequence: CASSRAPQETQYF.

This clonotype was found many times. The chain has TRBV19 and TRBJ1-1; D is perhaps TRBD1 (5 bases). V lost 7 bases to trimming and J lost 10 bases, with 22 bases between them. CDR1 LNHDA and CDR2 SQIVND come from the germline V gene (reference sequence). The CDR3 is 14 amino acids. CDR3 region: CASKGQGEAAGAFF. The CDR3 coding sequence is TGTGCCAGTAAGGGGCAGGGAGAGGCCGCTGGAGCTTTCTTT.

The J gene is TRBJ2-2, the V gene TRBV6-2 or TRBV6-3; D gene uncertain. V was shortened by 3 bases and J by 6 bases, with 5 bases between the two germline ends. Germline CDR1 MNHEY, CDR2 SVGEGT. CDR3 length: 12 amino acids. CDR3 sequence: CASSYKAGELFF. The CDR3 DNA sequence: TGTGCCAGCAGTTATAAGGCCGGGGAGCTGTTTTTT.

This clonotype turned up a few times. The chain joins TRBV5-1 to TRBJ1-1; 7 nucleotides line up with TRBD1. Trimming removed 2 bases from V and 3 bases from J; junction bases left unmatched: 7. CDR1 is SGHRS and CDR2 is YFSETQ in the germline V gene. This CDR3 has 15 residues. The CDR3 DNA reads TGCGCCAGCAGCTTACAGGGGAGGGAGGACACTGAAGCTTTCTTT. Encoded protein: CASSLQGREDTEAFF. Complete variable domain (other parts from reference TRBV5-1 and TRBJ1-1): KAGVTQTPRYLIKTRGQQVTLSCSPISGHRSVSWYQQTPGQGLQFLFEYFSETQRNKGNFPGRFSGRQFSNSRSEMNVSTLELGDSALYLCASSLQGREDTEAFFGQGTRLTVV.

This clonotype has at least ten counts. The chain employs TRBV20-1 and TRBJ1-5, with 9 bases that match TRBD1. The V gene's germline CDR1 is DFQATT and CDR2 SNEGSKA (reference sequence). The CDR3 is 16 amino acids. V gave up 5 bases and J gave up 4 bases; unmatched junction bases: 12. CDR3 loop: CSALTGGTGTNQPQHF. The CDR3, as DNA: TGCAGTGCTCTTACCGGGGGGACAGGGACTAATCAGCCCCAGCATTTT.

The chain carries TRBV6-2 or TRBV6-3 and TRBJ2-1, with D uncertain. Trimming removed 5 bases at V and 10 bases at J, with 9 bases between. Germline values: CDR1 MNHEY, CDR2 SVGEGT. The CDR3 is 11 residues long. This CDR3 is CASSRLGEQFF. Written as DNA, the CDR3 is TGTGCCAGCAGTAGACTGGGCGAGCAGTTCTTC.

This clonotype was detected many times. This chain connects TRBV20-1 to TRBJ1-5; no clear D gene. The germline CDR1 and CDR2 sequences are DFQATT and SNEGSKA (reference sequence). Trimming pared 0 bases from V and 4 bases from J, leaving 19 bases between. This CDR3 is 17 amino acids long. CDR3 residues: CSARDRKAGRVNQPQHF. The CDR3, as DNA: TGCAGTGCTAGAGATAGAAAGGCAGGCCGGGTAAATCAGCCCCAGCATTTT.

The V and J genes are TRBV7-9 and TRBJ2-3; D remains ambiguous. The ends were cut back, 2 bases at V and 4 bases at J, with 10 bases in the middle. CDR3 length: 14 residues. CDR1 and CDR2 (germline): SEHNR, FQNEAQ (reference sequence). Written as DNA, the CDR3 is TGTGCCAGCAGCTTACTCTTAGACGCAGATACGCAGTATTTT. Translated, it gives CASSLLLDADTQYF.

This clonotype was detected ten times or more. The chain is built from TRBV11-2 and TRBJ1-2, with D unresolved. Trimming stripped 0 bases from V and 3 bases from J, with 14 bases between. This CDR3 is 16 amino acids long. Germline CDR1 is SGHAT and CDR2 is FQNNGV. CDR3 sequence: CASSLEGGSVYYGYTF. The CDR3, as DNA: TGTGCCAGCAGCTTAGAGGGAGGATCAGTATACTATGGCTACACCTTC.

The chain is built from TRBV29-1 and TRBJ1-5; D is ambiguous. The V gene lost 4 bases and the J gene lost 6 bases, with 13 bases spanning the gap. Germline CDR1 SQVTM, CDR2 ANQGSEA. The CDR3 is 13 residues long. CDR3 in DNA: TGCAGCGTTGGGGGTGGTAAAAGTCAGCCCCAGCATTTT. This sequence encodes CSVGGGKSQPQHF. Together with reference TRBV29-1 and TRBJ1-5, the CDR3 gives the full variable domain: SAVISQKPSRDICQRGTSLTIQCQVDSQVTMMFWYRQQPGQSLTLIATANQGSEATYESGFVIDKFPISRPNLTFSTLTVSNMSPEDSSIYLCSVGGGKSQPQHFGDGTRLSIL.

The V gene is TRBV19, the J gene TRBJ1-2, with D perhaps TRBD1 (5 bases). CDR1 is LNHDA, CDR2 SQIVND, per germline (reference sequence). The V gene lost 5 bases and the J gene lost 4 bases, with 14 bases spanning the gap. This CDR3 spans 14 amino acids. The CDR3 here is CASSPGHLTYGYTF. CDR3 coding DNA: TGTGCCAGTAGTCCAGGACACTTGACCTATGGCTACACCTTC.